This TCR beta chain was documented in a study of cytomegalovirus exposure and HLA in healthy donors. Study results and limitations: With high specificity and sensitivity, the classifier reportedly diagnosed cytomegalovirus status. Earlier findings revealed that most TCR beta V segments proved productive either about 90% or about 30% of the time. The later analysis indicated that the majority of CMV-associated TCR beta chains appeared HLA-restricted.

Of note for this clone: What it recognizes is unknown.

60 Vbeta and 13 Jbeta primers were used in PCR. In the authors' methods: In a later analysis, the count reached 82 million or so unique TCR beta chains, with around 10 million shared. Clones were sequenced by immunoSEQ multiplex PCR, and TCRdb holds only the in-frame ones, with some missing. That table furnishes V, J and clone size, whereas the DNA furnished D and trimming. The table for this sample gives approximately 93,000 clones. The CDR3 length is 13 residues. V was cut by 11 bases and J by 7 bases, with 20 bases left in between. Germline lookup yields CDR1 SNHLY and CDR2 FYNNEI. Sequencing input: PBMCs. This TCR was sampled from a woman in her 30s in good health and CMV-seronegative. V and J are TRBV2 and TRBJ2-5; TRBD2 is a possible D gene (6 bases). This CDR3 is CAGGIGSGGTQYF. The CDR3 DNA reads TGTGCCGGCGGCATCGGGAGTGGGGGGACCCAGTACTTC.